This T cell receptor beta chain was recorded in a study of T cells in Graves' hyperthyroidism and ophthalmopathy. General study results and limits: Before onset, by a median of about seven months, the model predicted ophthalmopathy.

As regards this clonotype: The antigen is undetermined.

Amplified regions were TCR beta CDR3 sequences from RNA transcripts. First-round RT-PCR of the TCR CDR3 relied on the HTBI primer set. TCRdb reanalysed the multiplex PCR reads using MiXCR and keeps one entry per CDR3 protein. The sample records over 300,000 distinct CDR3 sequences, about 15% being singletons. Germline V gene lookup returns CDR1 DFQATT and CDR2 SNEGSKA (reference sequence). V was clipped by 3 bases and J by 1 base, with 10 bases between them. The CDR3 has 13 amino acids. Cells are PBMCs isolated from around 10 ml of fresh blood. The receptor's source is a woman aged 60-75 years with Graves' hyperthyroidism. The chain recombines TRBV20-1 with TRBJ2-7; possibly TRBD2 for D (6 bases). Source material: blood. The CDR3: CSASSGLSYEQYF. CDR3 in DNA: TGCAGTGCTAGCAGCGGGCTTTCCTACGAGCAGTACTTC.